This T cell receptor beta chain was identified in a study of T cells after posttransplantation cyclophosphamide (dated by TCRdb to about 2016). Looking at the study overall: Using TRB sequencing, the study followed how the T cell repertoire reconstituted after myeloablative bone marrow transplantation in which posttransplantation cyclophosphamide served as GVHD prophylaxis. Antigen receptor sequencing covered samples from 35 PTCy-treated patients and 16 of their related bone marrow donors. TRB sequencing was performed on blood from all 35 or so PTCy patients with 1-year posttransplant specimens. Up to about 3 additional blood samples from 2 to 5.2 years after transplant were also TRB-sequenced in 3 patients, as was pretransplant blood from 4 patients. TRA and TRB clonality were tightly correlated in several samples, so subsequent TCR analyses focused on TRB only. Public TRB sequences were compared against a database of over 3,000 sequences linked to responses to pathogens, tumor antigens, self-antigens and alloantigens. General findings and caveats noted by the study authors: Donor-recipient similarity was low at 1-2 months but increased during the first year, and donor CD8+ memory clones often dominated later blood repertoires. The TRB repertoires of T cells infiltrating skin or GI tract showed only limited overlap with the TRB repertoires of T cells in blood. Across the roughly 40 patients, TRB clonality was highly associated with recipient CMV seropositivity and CMV reactivation, and diversity with PTCy was similar to that in the CNI/methotrexate controls.

On the day of marrow donation, related bone marrow donors gave peripheral blood samples. Peripheral blood and bone marrow mononuclear cells were isolated by Ficoll-Hypaque density centrifugation and were cryopreserved. Genomic DNA was used for TRB sequencing, which was performed with the immunoSEQ assay at survey resolution or with the hsTCRB kit. The original pipeline was this. The immunoSEQ software was used for initial read processing, and the LymphoSeq R package was used for repertoire analyses. Clonality was computed as 1 minus normalized Shannon entropy, and a Gini coefficient was also calculated for each TRB dataset. To infer phenotypes in unsorted samples, TRB sequences from sorted subsets of the recipient or donor were mapped onto the unsorted samples of the same recipient. This is the immuneACCESS table as TCRdb keeps it, with only in-frame sequences that have V and J called. A part of the clones is gone; compared with another copy, unresolved V genes explain less than half, and the rest is unexplained. D and trimming were read from the DNA, whereas the V and J calls and clone size are those reported in that table. Within this sample are about 47,000 clones, with approximately 94% of them counted one time only. Of the sample, 2.9% is held by the ten largest clones.

In regard to this clone: What this receptor recognizes is not known. Per-base quality was not reported, and no clone a single base away is much larger than it.

This TCR came from a woman aged 30 to 39 in good health and a related stem cell transplant donor. The sample taken for sequencing was PBMCs.

The DNA sequence is as follows: TGTGCCAGCAGCTTTTCAGGGGGGGAAAAACTGTTTTTT. Translated, it reads CASSFSGGEKLFF. The chain employs TRBV5-4 and TRBJ1-4; 7 bases in the middle match TRBD1. The CDR3, cysteine through phenylalanine, is 13 amino acids long. The sequence is cut down to CDR3 DNA, 39 bases in frame from base 1. V ends up 2 bases short and J 8 bases short, with an unmatched junction base count of 3. The germline V gene (reference sequence) sets CDR1 to SGHNT and CDR2 to YYREEE.